Listed below are T cell receptor beta chains from one sample, sequenced in a study of blood T cell repertoires in COVID-19. TCRdb's table, derived via immunoSEQ multiplex PCR, lists solely in-frame clones and lacks some. This sample has 60,000 to 65,000 clones; around nine tenths occur once, and the top ten carry less than 9.5%. Sequencing used peripheral blood. The receptors shown here come from a woman aged 80 or over with active COVID-19. The CDR3 runs from the conserved cysteine through the conserved F or W. A D gene is named only where the DNA matches it firmly. Clone size, where shown, is once, few, many, or a class for clones that have expanded.

TRBJ2-5 TRBV6-6 TRBD1 NA 15 TGTGCCAGCCATGGGGGACAGGGAGGGGGAGAGACCCAGTACTTC CASHGGQGGGETQYF
TRBJ1-2 TRBV7-9 NA NA 13 TGTGCCAGCAGCCCAGATCCCTTCGGGGGCTACACCTTC CASSPDPFGGYTF
TRBJ1-2 TRBV18 NA NA 14 TGTGCCAGCTCACCACCGACAGACAACTATGGCTACACCTTC CASSPPTDNYGYTF
TRBJ2-1 TRBV7-9 TRBD1 few 17 TGTGCCAGCAGCTTAGCGCGGACAGGGGTTGGCTACAATGAGCAGTTCTTC CASSLARTGVGYNEQFF
TRBJ1-1 TRBV3-1/TRBV3-2 NA once 15 TGTGCCAGCAGCCTCATTGCTGGGGGGGGCACTGAAGCTTTCTTT CASSLIAGGGTEAFF
TRBJ2-5 TRBV10-1 NA NA 12 TGCGCCAGCAGTGACAGCCAAGAGACCCAGTACTTC CASSDSQETQYF
TRBJ2-6 TRBV5-1 NA NA 17 TGCGCCAGCAGCTTGCGACCAACAGGGACCGGGGCCAACGTCCTGACTTTC CASSLRPTGTGANVLTF
TRBJ2-1 TRBV5-1 TRBD2 NA 16 TGCGCCAGCAGTTCCGGGTCGGGCCTAGCGGATAATGAGCAGTTCTTC CASSSGSGLADNEQFF
TRBJ1-1 TRBV10-1 NA NA 13 TGCGCCAGCAGTGACACCAGGGGCACTGAAGCTTTCTTT CASSDTRGTEAFF
TRBJ2-2 TRBV4-1 TRBD2 NA 20 TGCGCCAGCAGCCAAACCACTACGACTAGCGGGGGAATATCATCCGGGGAGCTGTTTTTT CASSQTTTTSGGISSGELFF